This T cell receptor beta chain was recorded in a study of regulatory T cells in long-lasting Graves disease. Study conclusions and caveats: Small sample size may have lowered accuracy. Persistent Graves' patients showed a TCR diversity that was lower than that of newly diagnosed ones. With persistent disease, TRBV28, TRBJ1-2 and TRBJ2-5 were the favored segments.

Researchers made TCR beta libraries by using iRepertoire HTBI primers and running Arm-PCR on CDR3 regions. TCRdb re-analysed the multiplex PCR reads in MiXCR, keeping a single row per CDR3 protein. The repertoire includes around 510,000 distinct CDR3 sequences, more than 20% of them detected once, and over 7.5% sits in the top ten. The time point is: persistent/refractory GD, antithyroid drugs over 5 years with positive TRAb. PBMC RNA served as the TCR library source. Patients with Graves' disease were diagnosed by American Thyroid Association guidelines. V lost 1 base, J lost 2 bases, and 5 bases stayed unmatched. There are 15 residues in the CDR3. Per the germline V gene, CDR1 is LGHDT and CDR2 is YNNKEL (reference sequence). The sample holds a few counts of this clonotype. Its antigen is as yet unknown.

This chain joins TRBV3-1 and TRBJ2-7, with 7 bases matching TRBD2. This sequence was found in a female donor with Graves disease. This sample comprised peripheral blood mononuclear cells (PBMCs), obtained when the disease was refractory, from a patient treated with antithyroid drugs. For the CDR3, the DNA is TGTGCCAGCAGCCAAGTTAGCGGGCCCCCCTACGAGCAGTACTTC. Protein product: CASSQVSGPPYEQYF.